The rows below give T cell receptor beta chains drawn from one sample of a study of T cell clones after liver transplantation. Here immunoSEQ multiplex PCR was the method, and the copy in TCRdb shows in-frame clones only, minus some. This sample has more than 95,000 clones, with around 80% found just once. Specimen: CD4+ T cells from blood, collected approximately 50 months after liver transplant. The receptors shown here come from a human patient who received a liver transplant. Some T cells may have come from the graft donor. Each CDR3 is given with its conserved first and last residue. The order of the fields is J gene, V gene, CDR3 protein.

j_gene: TRBJ2-7; v_gene: TRBV7-7; CDR3aa: CASSPGQATVQYF
j_gene: TRBJ1-1; v_gene: TRBV27; CDR3aa: CASSYGPRANTEAFF
j_gene: TRBJ2-7; v_gene: TRBV10-1; CDR3aa: CASSDPGGGTYEQYF
j_gene: TRBJ2-1; v_gene: TRBV2; CDR3aa: CASRILAGGYNEQFF
j_gene: TRBJ1-4; v_gene: TRBV29-1; CDR3aa: CSVAVGRVPTNEKLFF
j_gene: TRBJ2-5; v_gene: TRBV2; CDR3aa: CARGSAGGETQYF
j_gene: TRBJ1-2; v_gene: TRBV4-1; CDR3aa: CASSPLTGNYGYTF
j_gene: TRBJ1-2; v_gene: TRBV19; CDR3aa: CASTPSTANYGYTF
j_gene: TRBJ1-4; v_gene: TRBV9; CDR3aa: CASSVAPGPGEKLFF
j_gene: TRBJ2-7; v_gene: TRBV25-1; CDR3aa: CASSPGLTQYF
j_gene: TRBJ1-1; v_gene: TRBV5-1; CDR3aa: CASSLEVNAEAFF
j_gene: TRBJ1-5; v_gene: TRBV7-2; CDR3aa: CASRLTGTGQPQHF
j_gene: TRBJ2-6; v_gene: TRBV5-1; CDR3aa: CASSMTSGGLSGANVLTF
j_gene: TRBJ1-2; v_gene: TRBV6-5; CDR3aa: CASSSTGAVAGYTF
j_gene: TRBJ1-1; v_gene: TRBV5-1; CDR3aa: CASSSGQLNTEAFF
j_gene: TRBJ1-1; v_gene: TRBV7-2; CDR3aa: CASSGEGGRRTEAFF
j_gene: TRBJ2-7; v_gene: TRBV7-3; CDR3aa: CASSLRGSDRSYEQYF
j_gene: TRBJ2-3; v_gene: TRBV12-5; CDR3aa: CASAPRGQNTDTQYF
j_gene: TRBJ2-2; v_gene: TRBV9; CDR3aa: CASSVDVGELFF
j_gene: TRBJ1-1; v_gene: TRBV4-3; CDR3aa: CASSQGTEGEAFF
j_gene: TRBJ2-2; v_gene: TRBV9; CDR3aa: CASSVAGTAGGLSGELFF
j_gene: TRBJ1-2; v_gene: TRBV10-3; CDR3aa: CAISPGPPDYGYTF
j_gene: TRBJ1-4; v_gene: TRBV18; CDR3aa: CASSPRIGGATNEKLFF
j_gene: TRBJ2-5; v_gene: TRBV29-1; CDR3aa: CSVVKTGGIQETQYF
j_gene: TRBJ2-7; v_gene: TRBV4-3; CDR3aa: CASSQRLNSYEQYF
j_gene: TRBJ1-1; v_gene: TRBV5-1; CDR3aa: CASSLNPLLGNTEAFF
j_gene: TRBJ2-1; v_gene: TRBV28; CDR3aa: CASSSSAFRASSYNEQFF
j_gene: TRBJ2-7; v_gene: TRBV7-3; CDR3aa: CASSQEGGPADEQYF
j_gene: TRBJ1-1; v_gene: TRBV28; CDR3aa: CASSPPRRTTEAFF
j_gene: TRBJ1-6; v_gene: TRBV7-3; CDR3aa: CASSLLDNSPLHF
j_gene: TRBJ1-2; v_gene: TRBV6-1; CDR3aa: CASSEGAALYYGYTF
j_gene: TRBJ1-2; v_gene: TRBV10-3; CDR3aa: CAISRDSNYGYTF
j_gene: TRBJ1-4; v_gene: TRBV2; CDR3aa: CASTSGLNSRNEKLFF
j_gene: TRBJ2-7; v_gene: TRBV19; CDR3aa: CASHGGYEQYF
j_gene: TRBJ2-7; v_gene: TRBV4-2; CDR3aa: CASSPDRGAYEQYF
j_gene: TRBJ1-1; v_gene: TRBV6-5; CDR3aa: CASRRQGATEAFF
j_gene: TRBJ2-7; v_gene: TRBV28; CDR3aa: CASRRNSAGGGYAYEQYF
j_gene: TRBJ2-7; v_gene: TRBV18; CDR3aa: CASSGSSYEQYF
j_gene: TRBJ2-2; v_gene: TRBV6-6; CDR3aa: CASSYWVGSGELFF
j_gene: TRBJ2-5; v_gene: TRBV11-3; CDR3aa: CASSLGAPEGETQYF
j_gene: TRBJ2-2; v_gene: TRBV30; CDR3aa: CAWSDPSGILTGELFF
j_gene: TRBJ1-5; v_gene: TRBV18; CDR3aa: CASSADGDQPQHF
j_gene: TRBJ2-2; v_gene: TRBV6-5; CDR3aa: CASAILAGAVGELFF
j_gene: TRBJ1-2; v_gene: TRBV27; CDR3aa: CASSLQGDLYGYTF
j_gene: TRBJ2-5; v_gene: TRBV4-3; CDR3aa: CASSPGGPGETQYF